The clone carrying this T cell receptor beta chain was detected once. This entry belongs to a study of T cell clones after liver transplantation. About the research overall: Three of eight recipients were HCV-positive; others had non-autoimmune, non-viral indications. Standard immunosuppression, with no induction, continued until 12-24 months after transplant.

The table came from immunoSEQ multiplex PCR; TCRdb's copy has only in-frame clones and leaves some out. The repertoire holds over 14,000 clones, with approximately 81% as singletons. The CDR3 is made up of 20 amino acids. This specimen was CD8+ T cells from blood, taken around 44 months after liver transplant. This clonotype was obtained from a human patient who received a liver transplant. Some of these T cells may belong to the graft donor. The chain combines TRBV21-1 with TRBJ1-4; TRBD1, the table's D call, lacks a check against the DNA. TRBV21-1 is deemed a pseudogene. The DNA of the CDR3 is TGTGCCAGCAGCAATGCGGGGGCTGCCGGACAGGGGACAACTAATGAAAAACTGTTTTTT. Translating it yields CASSNAGAAGQGTTNEKLFF.